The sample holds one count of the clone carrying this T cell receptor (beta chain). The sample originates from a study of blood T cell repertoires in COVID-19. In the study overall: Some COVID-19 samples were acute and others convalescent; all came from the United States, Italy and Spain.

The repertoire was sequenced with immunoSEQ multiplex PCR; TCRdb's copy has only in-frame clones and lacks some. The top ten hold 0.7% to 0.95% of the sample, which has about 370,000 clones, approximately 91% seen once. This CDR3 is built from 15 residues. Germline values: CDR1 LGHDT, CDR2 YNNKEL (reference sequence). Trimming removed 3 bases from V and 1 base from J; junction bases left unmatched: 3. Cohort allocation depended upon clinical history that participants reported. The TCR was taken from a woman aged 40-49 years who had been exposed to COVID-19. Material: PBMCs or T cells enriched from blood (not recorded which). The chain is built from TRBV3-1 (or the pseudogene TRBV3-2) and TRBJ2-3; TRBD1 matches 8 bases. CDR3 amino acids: CASSQDRVRTDTQYF. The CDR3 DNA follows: TGTGCCAGCAGCCAGGACAGGGTCCGCACAGATACGCAGTATTTT.